This T cell receptor (beta chain) was captured in a study of CD8 T cells in ankylosing spondylitis. The CDR3 contains 13 residues. V lost 10 bases, J lost 9 bases, and 9 bases stayed unmatched. Germline V gene lookup returns CDR1 MNHNY and CDR2 SVGAGI (reference sequence). Findings and caveats of the study: Made up of under ten highly homologous variants, a TCR beta motif appeared characteristic of ankylosing spondylitis blood. Several of the motif variants were reported before in synovial fluid and blood from reactive arthritis.

Points on this clonotype: Its antigen remains unknown.

Quantitative 5'-RACE with molecular barcodes produced the TCR beta libraries. TCRdb itself ran the 5' RACE reads through MiXCR, one entry per CDR3 protein. The sample lists 700,000 to 1,000,000 distinct CDR3 sequences, approximately 10% seen once, with less than 0.65% in the top ten. The specimen sequenced was blood, either unsorted or a sorted T cell fraction (not recorded which). The chain combines TRBV6-6 with TRBJ1-6, with 7 bases fitting TRBD1. The source of this sequence is a male donor with ankylosing spondylitis. CDR3 amino acids: CATLTGAGSPLHF. CDR3 DNA sequence: TGTGCCACCCTAACAGGGGCTGGTTCACCCCTCCACTTT.